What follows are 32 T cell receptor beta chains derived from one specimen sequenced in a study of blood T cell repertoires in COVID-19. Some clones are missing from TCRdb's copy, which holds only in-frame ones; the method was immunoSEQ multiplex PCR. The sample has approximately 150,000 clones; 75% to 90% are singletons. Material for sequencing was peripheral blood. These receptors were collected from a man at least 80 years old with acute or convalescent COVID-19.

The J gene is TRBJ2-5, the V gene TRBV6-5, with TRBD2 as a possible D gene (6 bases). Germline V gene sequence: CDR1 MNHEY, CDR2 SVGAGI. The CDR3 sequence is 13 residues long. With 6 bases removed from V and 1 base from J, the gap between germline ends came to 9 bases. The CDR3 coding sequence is TGTGCCAGCAGGGAGGGGACCCAAGAGACCCAGTACTTC. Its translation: CASREGTQETQYF.

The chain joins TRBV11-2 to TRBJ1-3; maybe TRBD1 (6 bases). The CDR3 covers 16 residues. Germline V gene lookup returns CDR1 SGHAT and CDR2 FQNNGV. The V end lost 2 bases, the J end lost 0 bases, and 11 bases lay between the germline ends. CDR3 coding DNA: TGTGCCAGCAGCTTAACAGGGCCAAGCTCTGGAAACACCATATATTTT. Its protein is CASSLTGPSSGNTIYF.

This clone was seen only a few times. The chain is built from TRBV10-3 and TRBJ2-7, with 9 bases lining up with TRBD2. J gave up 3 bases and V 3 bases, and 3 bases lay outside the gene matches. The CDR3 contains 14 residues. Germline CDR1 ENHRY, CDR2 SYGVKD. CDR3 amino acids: CAISEGLAIYEQYF. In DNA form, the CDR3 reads TGTGCCATCAGTGAAGGACTAGCGATCTACGAGCAGTACTTC.

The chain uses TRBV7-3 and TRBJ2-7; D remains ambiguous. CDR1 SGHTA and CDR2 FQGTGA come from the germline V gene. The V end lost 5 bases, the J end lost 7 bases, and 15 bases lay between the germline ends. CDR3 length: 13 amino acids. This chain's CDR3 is CASSLWAVTEQYF. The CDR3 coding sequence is TGTGCCAGCAGCCTGTGGGCAGTTACGGAGCAGTACTTC.

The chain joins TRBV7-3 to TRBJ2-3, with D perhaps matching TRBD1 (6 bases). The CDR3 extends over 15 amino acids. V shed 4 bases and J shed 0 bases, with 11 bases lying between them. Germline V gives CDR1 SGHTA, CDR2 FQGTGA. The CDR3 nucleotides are TGTGCCAGCAGCTATGGGACAACCAGCACAGATACGCAGTATTTT. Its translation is CASSYGTTSTDTQYF.

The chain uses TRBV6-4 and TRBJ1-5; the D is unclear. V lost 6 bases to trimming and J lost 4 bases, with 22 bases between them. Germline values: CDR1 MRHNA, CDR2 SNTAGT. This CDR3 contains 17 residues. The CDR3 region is CASRDPGGQVGNQPQHF. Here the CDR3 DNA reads TGTGCCAGCAGGGACCCAGGCGGGCAAGTTGGGAATCAGCCCCAGCATTTT.

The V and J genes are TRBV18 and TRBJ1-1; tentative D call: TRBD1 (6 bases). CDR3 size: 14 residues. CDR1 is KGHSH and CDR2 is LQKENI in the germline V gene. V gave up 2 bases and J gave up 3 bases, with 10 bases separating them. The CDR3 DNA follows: TGTGCCAGCTCACCAGAGGACAGCTACACTGAAGCTTTCTTT. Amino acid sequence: CASSPEDSYTEAFF.

The CDR3 DNA reads as TGTGCCAGCAGCTTAGTTCCGGGGGAAATCCATGGCTACACCTTC. The encoded protein is CASSLVPGEIHGYTF. The genes are TRBV7-9 and TRBJ1-2, with D possibly matching TRBD1 (5 bases). Trimming removed 1 base at V and 6 bases at J, with 15 bases between. The CDR3 is 15 amino acids. The germline V gene has CDR1 SEHNR and CDR2 FQNEAQ (reference sequence).

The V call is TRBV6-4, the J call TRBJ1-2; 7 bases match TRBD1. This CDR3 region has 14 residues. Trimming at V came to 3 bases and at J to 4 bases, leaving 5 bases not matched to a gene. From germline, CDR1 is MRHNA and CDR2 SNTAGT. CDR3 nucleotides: TGTGCCAGCAGTGAAAACAGGGGTGGCTATGGCTACACCTTC. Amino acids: CASSENRGGYGYTF.

In nucleotides, the CDR3 is TGTGCCAGCAGCTTAGTCCCGGGACAGAATCAGCCCCAGCATTTT. This sequence encodes CASSLVPGQNQPQHF. This sequence joins TRBV7-2 and TRBJ1-5, with 7 nucleotides matching TRBD1. V lost 1 base to trimming and J lost 4 bases; unmatched junction nucleotides: 4. From germline, CDR1 is SGHTA and CDR2 FQGNSA. This CDR3 is 15 amino acids long.

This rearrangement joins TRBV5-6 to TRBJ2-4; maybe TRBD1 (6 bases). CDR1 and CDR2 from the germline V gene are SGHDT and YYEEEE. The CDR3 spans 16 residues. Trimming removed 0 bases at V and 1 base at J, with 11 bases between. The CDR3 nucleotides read TGTGCCAGCAGCTTGGGGTCAGGGGTGGCCAAAAACATTCAGTACTTC. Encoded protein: CASSLGSGVAKNIQYF.

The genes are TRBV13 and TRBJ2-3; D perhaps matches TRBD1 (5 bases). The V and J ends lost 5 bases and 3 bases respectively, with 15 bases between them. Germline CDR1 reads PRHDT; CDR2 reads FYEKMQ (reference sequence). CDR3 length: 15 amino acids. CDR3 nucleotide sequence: TGTGCCAGCAGCCTCAAGGCAGGGAAAACAGATACGCAGTATTTT. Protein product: CASSLKAGKTDTQYF.

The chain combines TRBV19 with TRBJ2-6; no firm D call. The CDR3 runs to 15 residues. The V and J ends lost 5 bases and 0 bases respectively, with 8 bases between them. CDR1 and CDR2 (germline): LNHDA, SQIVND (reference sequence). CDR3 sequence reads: CASSPSYSGANVLTF. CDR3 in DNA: TGTGCCAGTAGTCCATCCTACTCTGGGGCCAACGTCCTGACTTTC.

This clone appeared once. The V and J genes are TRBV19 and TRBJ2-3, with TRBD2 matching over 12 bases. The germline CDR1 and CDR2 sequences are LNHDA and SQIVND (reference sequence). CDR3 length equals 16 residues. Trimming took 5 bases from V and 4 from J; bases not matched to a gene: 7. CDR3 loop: CASSQGTSGRPDTQYF. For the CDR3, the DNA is TGTGCCAGTAGTCAGGGTACTAGCGGGAGGCCAGATACGCAGTATTTT.

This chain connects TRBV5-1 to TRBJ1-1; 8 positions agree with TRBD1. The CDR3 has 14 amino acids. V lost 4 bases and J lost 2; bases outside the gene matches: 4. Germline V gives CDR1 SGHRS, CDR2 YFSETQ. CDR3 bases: TGCGCCAGCAGCGCCGGGACAGGCAACACTGAAGCTTTCTTT. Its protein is CASSAGTGNTEAFF.

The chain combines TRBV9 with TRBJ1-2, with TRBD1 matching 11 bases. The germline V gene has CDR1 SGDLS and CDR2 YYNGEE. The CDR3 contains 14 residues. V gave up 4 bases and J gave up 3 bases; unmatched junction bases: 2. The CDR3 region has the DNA TGTGCCAGCAGCACGGGACAGGGGGACTATGGCTACACCTTC. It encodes CASSTGQGDYGYTF. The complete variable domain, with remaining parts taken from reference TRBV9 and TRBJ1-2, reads DSGVTQTPKHLITATGQRVTLRCSPRSGDLSVYWYQQSLDQGLQFLIQYYNGEERAKGNILERFSAQQFPDLHSELNLSSLELGDSALYFCASSTGQGDYGYTFGSGTRLTVV.

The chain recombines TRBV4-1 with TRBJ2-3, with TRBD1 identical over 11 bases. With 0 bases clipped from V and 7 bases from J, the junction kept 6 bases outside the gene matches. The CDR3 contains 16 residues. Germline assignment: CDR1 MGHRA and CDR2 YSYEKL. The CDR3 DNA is TGCGCCAGCAGCCAAGAAGGACAGGGGGCCTCCCATACGCAGTATTTT. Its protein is CASSQEGQGASHTQYF.

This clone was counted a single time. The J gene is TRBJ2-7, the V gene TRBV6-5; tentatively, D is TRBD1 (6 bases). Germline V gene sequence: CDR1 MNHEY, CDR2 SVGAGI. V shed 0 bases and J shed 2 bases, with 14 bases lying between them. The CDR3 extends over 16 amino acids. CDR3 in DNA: TGTGCCAGCAGTTACTCGAACAGGGATCCCACCTACGAGCAGTACTTC. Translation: CASSYSNRDPTYEQYF.

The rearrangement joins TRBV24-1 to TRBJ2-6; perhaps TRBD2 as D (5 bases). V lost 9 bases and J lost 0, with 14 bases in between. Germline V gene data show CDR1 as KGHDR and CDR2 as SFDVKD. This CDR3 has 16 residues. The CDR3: CATGSPGNSGANVLTF. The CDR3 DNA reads TGTGCCACCGGATCCCCGGGGAACTCTGGGGCCAACGTCCTGACTTTC.

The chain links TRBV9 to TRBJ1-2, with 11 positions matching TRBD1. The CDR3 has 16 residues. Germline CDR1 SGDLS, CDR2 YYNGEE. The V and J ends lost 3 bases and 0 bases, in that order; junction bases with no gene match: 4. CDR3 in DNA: TGTGCCAGCAGCGCGGGACAGGGGGGGACTAACTATGGCTACACCTTC. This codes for CASSAGQGGTNYGYTF.

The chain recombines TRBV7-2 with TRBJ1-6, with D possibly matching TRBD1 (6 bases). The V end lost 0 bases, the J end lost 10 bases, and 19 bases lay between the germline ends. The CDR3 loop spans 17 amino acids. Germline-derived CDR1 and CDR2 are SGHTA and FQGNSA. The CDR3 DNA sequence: TGTGCCAGCAGCTTAGCTCTGGGGGCAGGCAGTATCTCACCCCTCCACTTT. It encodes CASSLALGAGSISPLHF.

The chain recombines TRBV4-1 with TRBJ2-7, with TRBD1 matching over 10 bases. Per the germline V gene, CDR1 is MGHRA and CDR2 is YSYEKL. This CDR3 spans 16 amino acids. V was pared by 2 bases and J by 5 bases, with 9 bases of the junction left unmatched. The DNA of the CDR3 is TGCGCCAGCAGCCAAACTCCGGGACAGGGGCTCGACGAGCAGTACTTC. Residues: CASSQTPGQGLDEQYF.

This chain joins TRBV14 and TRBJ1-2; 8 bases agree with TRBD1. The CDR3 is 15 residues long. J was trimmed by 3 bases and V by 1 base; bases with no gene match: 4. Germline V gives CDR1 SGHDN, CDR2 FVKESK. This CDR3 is CASSQGADRDYGYTF. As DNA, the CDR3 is TGTGCCAGCAGCCAAGGAGCGGACAGGGACTATGGCTACACCTTC.

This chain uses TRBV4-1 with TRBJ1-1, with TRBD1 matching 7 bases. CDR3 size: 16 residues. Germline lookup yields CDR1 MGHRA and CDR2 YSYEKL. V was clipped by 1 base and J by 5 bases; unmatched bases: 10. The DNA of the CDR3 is TGCGCCAGCAGCCAAGTAGTATCGCCAGGGGGTACTGAAGCTTTCTTT. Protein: CASSQVVSPGGTEAFF.

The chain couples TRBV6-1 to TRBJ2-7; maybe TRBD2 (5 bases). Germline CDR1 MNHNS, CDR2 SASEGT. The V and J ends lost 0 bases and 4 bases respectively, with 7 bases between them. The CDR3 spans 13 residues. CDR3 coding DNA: TGTGCCAGCAGTGAAGCTGCGGGTTACGAGCAGTACTTC. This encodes CASSEAAGYEQYF.

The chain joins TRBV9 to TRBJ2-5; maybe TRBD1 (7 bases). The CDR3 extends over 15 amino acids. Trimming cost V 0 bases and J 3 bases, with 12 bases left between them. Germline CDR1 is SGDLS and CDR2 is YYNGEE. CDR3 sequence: CASSVAGGLKETQYF. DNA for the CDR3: TGTGCCAGCAGCGTAGCAGGGGGGCTAAAAGAGACCCAGTACTTC.

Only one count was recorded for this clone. As DNA, the CDR3 is TGTGCCAGTAGTACCACCGACAGGGGGAGTGATACGCAGTATTTT. Amino acids: CASSTTDRGSDTQYF. V usage is TRBV19 and J usage is TRBJ2-3, with 9 bases matching TRBD1. J lost 6 bases, V lost 4 bases, and 8 bases had no gene match. The CDR3 contains 15 residues. Germline assignment: CDR1 LNHDA and CDR2 SQIVND (reference sequence).

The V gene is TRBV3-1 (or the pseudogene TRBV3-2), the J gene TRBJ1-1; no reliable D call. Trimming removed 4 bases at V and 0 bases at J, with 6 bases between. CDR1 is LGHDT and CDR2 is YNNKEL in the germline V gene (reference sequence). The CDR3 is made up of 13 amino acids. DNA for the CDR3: TGTGCCAGCAGCCCTCTTATGAACACTGAAGCTTTCTTT. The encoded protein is CASSPLMNTEAFF.

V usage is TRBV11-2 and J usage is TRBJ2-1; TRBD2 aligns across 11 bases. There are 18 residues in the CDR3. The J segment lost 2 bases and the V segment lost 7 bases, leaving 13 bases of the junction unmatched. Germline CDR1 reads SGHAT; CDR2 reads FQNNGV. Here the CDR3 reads CASTLLAGGLLAYNEQFF. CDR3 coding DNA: TGTGCCAGCACCCTCCTAGCGGGAGGCCTCCTAGCCTACAATGAGCAGTTCTTC.

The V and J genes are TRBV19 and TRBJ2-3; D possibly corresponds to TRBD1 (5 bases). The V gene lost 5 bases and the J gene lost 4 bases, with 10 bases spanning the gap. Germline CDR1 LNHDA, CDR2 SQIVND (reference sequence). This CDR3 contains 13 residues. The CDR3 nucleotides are TGTGCCAGTAGTTCTAGACAGTCAGATACGCAGTATTTT. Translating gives CASSSRQSDTQYF.

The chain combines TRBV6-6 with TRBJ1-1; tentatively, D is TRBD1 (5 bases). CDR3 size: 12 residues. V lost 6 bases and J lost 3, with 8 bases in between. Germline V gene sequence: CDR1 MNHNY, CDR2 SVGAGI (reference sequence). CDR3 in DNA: TGTGCCAGCAGGGGGGGAGACACTGAAGCTTTCTTT. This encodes CASRGGDTEAFF.

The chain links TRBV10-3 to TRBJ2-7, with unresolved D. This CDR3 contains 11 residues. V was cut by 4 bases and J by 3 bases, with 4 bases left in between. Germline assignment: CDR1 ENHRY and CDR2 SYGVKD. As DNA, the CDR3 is TGTGCCATCAGTGCGGGCTACGAGCAGTACTTC. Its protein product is CAISAGYEQYF.